Below, 7 T cell receptor beta chains from the same sample are listed, as sequenced in a study of T cell changes during pregnancy in multiple sclerosis. Profiling relied on immunoSEQ multiplex PCR, and the TCRdb table lists in-frame clones only, not all of them. The sample holds under 90,000 clones, over 85% seen once. The source was peripheral blood, collected in the second trimester of pregnancy. Every receptor here comes from a female donor in good health, enrolled as a control in a pregnancy study.

CDR3 nucleotides: TGTGCCAGCAGCTCCGAACGAGCGGCCTACAATGAGCAGTTCTTC. Its translation is CASSSERAAYNEQFF. The V and J genes are TRBV7-9 and TRBJ2-1; D is possibly TRBD2 (5 bases). The CDR3 length is 15 residues. V gave up 4 bases and J gave up 2 bases, with 12 bases separating them. From germline, CDR1 is SEHNR and CDR2 FQNEAQ (reference sequence).

The chain joins TRBV5-1 to TRBJ2-1; 8 nucleotides match TRBD2. This CDR3 has 16 residues. The junction had 9 bases not matched to a gene; V was cut back by 0 bases and J by 7 bases. The germline V gene has CDR1 SGHRS and CDR2 YFSETQ. The DNA for the CDR3 is TGCGCCAGCAGCTTGGAATTGGGACTAGGGGGGAATGAGCAGTTCTTC. Translating it yields CASSLELGLGGNEQFF.

The chain uses TRBV5-1 and TRBJ2-1; D may be TRBD2 (6 bases). With 3 bases removed from V and 9 bases from J, the gap between germline ends came to 19 bases. Germline assignment: CDR1 SGHRS and CDR2 YFSETQ. The CDR3 extends over 15 amino acids. The CDR3 DNA sequence: TGCGCCAGCAGCTCGTCGCGCGGGAAGGGGATTGAGCAGTTCTTC. It translates to CASSSSRGKGIEQFF.

The rearrangement links TRBV29-1 to TRBJ2-1; no firm D call. The CDR3 runs to 12 residues. V dropped 6 bases and J dropped 10 bases, with 16 bases sitting between them. Germline loops: CDR1 SQVTM, CDR2 ANQGSEA. The CDR3 protein is CSVKGGGDEQFF. The DNA of the CDR3 is TGCAGCGTGAAAGGTGGCGGAGACGAGCAGTTCTTC.

This chain links TRBV7-9 with TRBJ2-2; 12 nucleotides align to TRBD2. CDR1 and CDR2 from the germline V gene are SEHNR and FQNEAQ (reference sequence). This CDR3 spans 16 amino acids. V shed 1 base, J shed 6 bases, and the junction held 3 bases outside the gene matches. The CDR3 coding sequence is TGTGCCAGCAGCTTAGGACTAGCGGGAGTCCCCGGGGAGCTGTTTTTT. Translation gives CASSLGLAGVPGELFF.

The chain employs TRBV6-1 and TRBJ2-5, with 12 bases that match TRBD2. With the DNA end fitting TRBJ2-7 better, the J assignment may be wrong. The CDR3 runs 14 residues. The germline V gene encodes CDR1 MNHNS and CDR2 SASEGT. CDR3 sequence: CASSTSGRTYEQYF. CDR3 DNA sequence: TGTGCCAGCAGTACTAGCGGGAGGACCTACGAGCAGTACTTC.

The chain is built from TRBV27 and TRBJ2-1, with 7 bases that match TRBD2. The CDR3 is made up of 18 amino acids. V lost 8 bases, J lost 2 bases, and 18 bases stayed unmatched. The germline gives CDR1 MNHEY, CDR2 SMNVEV (reference sequence). CDR3 loop: CASPPSGSSGFPYNEQFF. For the CDR3, the DNA is TGTGCCAGCCCCCCCTCCGGGAGTAGCGGGTTCCCCTACAATGAGCAGTTCTTC.